This TCR beta chain was obtained from a study of blood T cell repertoires in COVID-19. Whole-study context: In each case, the material was cDNA or gDNA derived from T cells, B-cell-depleted T cells, or PBMCs.

The protocol was immunoSEQ multiplex PCR, while the TCRdb copy is restricted to in-frame clones and leaves out a portion. The sample records about 140,000 clones, roughly 86% being singletons. V lost 7 bases, J lost 5 bases, and 23 bases lay in between. CDR3 length equals 16 residues. Germline-derived CDR1 and CDR2 are MDHEN and SYDVKM. Participants' reported clinical history set cohort assignment. The sample was PBMCs or T cells enriched from blood (not recorded which). The sequence was obtained from a woman aged 50 to 60 with acute COVID-19. The chain recombines TRBV28 with TRBJ2-5, with D perhaps matching TRBD1 (6 bases). CDR3 bases: TGTGCCAGCACTCACTCGATGGGGGCCCCATCGGAGACCCAGTACTTC. Translated, it gives CASTHSMGAPSETQYF.